This T cell receptor beta chain was retrieved from a study of control samples from healthy donors and cancer patients. Measured with immunoSEQ multiplex PCR; TCRdb has only the in-frame clones, and not every one. Of about 130,000 clones in the sample, around 92% were seen once. The germline gives CDR1 MDHEN, CDR2 SYDVKM. V lost 4 bases and J 1 base, leaving 19 bases between the germline ends. The CDR3 runs to 17 residues. This chain uses TRBV28 with TRBJ2-5, with D perhaps matching TRBD1 or TRBD2 (5 bases each). The receptor comes from a woman aged 50 to 65 in good health. The sample taken for sequencing was blood. In nucleotides, the CDR3 is TGTGCCAGCAGTTCCCAATACCAGGGTGGGACCCAAGAGACCCAGTACTTC. Translation: CASSSQYQGGTQETQYF. The whole variable domain, filled in from reference TRBV28 and TRBJ2-5, reads DVKVTQSSRYLVKRTGEKVFLECVQDMDHENMFWYRQDPGLGLRLIYFSYDVKMKEKGDIPEGYSVSREKKERFSLILESASTNQTSMYLCASSSQYQGGTQETQYFGPGTRLLVL.